The clone carrying this T cell receptor beta chain came up once. Its antigen is unidentified. The libraries were made with immunoSEQ v3. Some clones are missing from TCRdb's copy, which holds only in-frame ones; the method was immunoSEQ multiplex PCR. The sample has 55,000 to 65,000 clones, roughly 69% seen once. The record originates from a study of TIL therapy for anti-PD-1-resistant metastatic lung cancer. Study overall: Tumors were harvested before any PD-1/PD-L1 blockade. Most patients had lung adenocarcinoma. Study-wide results and caveats: This highly selected cohort may not generalize to typical lung cancer patients.

Time point specified: pre-treatment sample, taken before nivolumab and TIL therapy. The ends lost 4 bases at V and 7 bases at J; junction bases unmatched: 10. The CDR3 spans 14 residues. Germline CDR1 reads SGHRS; CDR2 reads YFSETQ. The sample here was blood, taken at baseline. The TCR was taken from a person between 30 and 79 years old with non-small cell lung cancer. This chain joins TRBV5-1 and TRBJ1-2; the match to TRBD1 covers 7 bases. The CDR3, as DNA: TGCGCCAGCAGCACTACCGACAGGGTGGGTGGCTACACCTTC. This translates into CASSTTDRVGGYTF. Looking up the rest from reference TRBV5-1 and TRBJ1-2 gives the full variable domain: KAGVTQTPRYLIKTRGQQVTLSCSPISGHRSVSWYQQTPGQGLQFLFEYFSETQRNKGNFPGRFSGRQFSNSRSEMNVSTLELGDSALYLCASSTTDRVGGYTFGSGTRLTVV.